Following are 28 T cell receptor beta chains from one sample sequenced in a study of T cells in localized non-small cell lung cancer. Sequenced by immunoSEQ multiplex PCR; TCRdb stores in-frame clones only, minus some. The table records under 40,000 clones, 88% of them present only once. The specimen comprised peripheral blood, sampled before any cancer treatment. The receptors were gathered from a woman aged 40-69 years with stage I lung adenocarcinoma.

The chain has TRBV7-2 and TRBJ2-1; no firm D call. This CDR3 is built from 16 residues. The germline V and J ends were trimmed by 1 base and 2 bases, with 12 bases remaining between them. From germline, CDR1 is SGHTA and CDR2 FQGNSA. The CDR3 DNA sequence: TGTGCCAGCAGCTTAGAAGTTAATAGCCCCTACAATGAGCAGTTCTTC. Amino acid sequence: CASSLEVNSPYNEQFF.

This clone was counted a few times. The chain couples TRBV6-1 to TRBJ1-5, with D possibly TRBD1 on 6 matching bases. The V gene's germline CDR1 is MNHNS and CDR2 SASEGT. Trimming removed 10 bases at V and 4 bases at J, with 17 bases between. The CDR3 runs to 14 residues. CDR3 bases: TGTGCCACAGGGTGGGGGACAAAGAATCAGCCCCAGCATTTT. Its protein product is CATGWGTKNQPQHF.

The gene calls are TRBV5-4 and TRBJ2-3; D may be TRBD1 (5 bases). Germline lookup yields CDR1 SGHNT and CDR2 YYREEE (reference sequence). With 4 bases removed from V and 0 bases from J, the gap between germline ends came to 12 bases. The CDR3 has 15 amino acids. Here the CDR3 reads CASSTGRGSTDTQYF. The CDR3 coding sequence is TGTGCCAGCAGCACTGGAAGGGGAAGCACAGATACGCAGTATTTT.

The CDR3 loop is CASSSPGQLNTEAFF. The CDR3 DNA reads TGTGCCAGCAGCTCCCCGGGACAGTTGAACACTGAAGCTTTCTTT. The chain carries TRBV14 and TRBJ1-1; 7 bases agree with TRBD1. The germline gives CDR1 SGHDN, CDR2 FVKESK. V shed 5 bases, J shed 0 bases, and the junction held 6 bases outside the gene matches. This CDR3 has 15 residues.

This rearrangement joins TRBV21-1 to TRBJ2-7; the listed D gene, TRBD1, was not tested against the DNA. TRBV21-1 represents a pseudogene. The CDR3 has 18 amino acids. The CDR3 loop reads CASSKAVAPQGPSGEQYF. In DNA form, the CDR3 reads TGTGCCAGCAGCAAAGCTGTTGCGCCTCAGGGGCCCTCCGGTGAGCAGTACTTC.

This chain joins TRBV19 and TRBJ2-7; D may correspond to TRBD1 or TRBD2 (5 bases each). This CDR3 region has 17 residues. The V gene's germline CDR1 is LNHDA and CDR2 SQIVND (reference sequence). The germline V and J ends were trimmed by 3 bases and 3 bases, with 21 bases remaining between them. This chain's CDR3 is CASSIPPGPRGDYEQYF. The DNA of the CDR3 is TGTGCCAGTAGTATCCCCCCGGGGCCTCGGGGAGACTACGAGCAGTACTTC.

The chain uses TRBV7-9 and TRBJ2-1; 9 bases agree with TRBD2. Germline assignment: CDR1 SEHNR and CDR2 FQNEAQ (reference sequence). J gave up 8 bases and V 3 bases, and 2 bases lay outside the gene matches. CDR3 size: 13 residues. CDR3 sequence reads: CASSLGTSYEQFF. The CDR3 coding sequence is TGTGCCAGCAGCTTGGGGACTAGCTATGAGCAGTTCTTC.

This rearrangement joins TRBV18 to TRBJ1-3; 7 bases map to TRBD1. This CDR3 region has 18 residues. The V gene's germline CDR1 is KGHSH and CDR2 LQKENI. Germline trimming cut 1 base from V and 0 bases from J; bases unmatched to any gene: 9. For the CDR3, the DNA is TGTGCCAGCTCACCACTTCCGGGACAGACATACTCTGGAAACACCATATATTTT. This gives the protein CASSPLPGQTYSGNTIYF. The full variable domain, its missing parts supplied by reference TRBV18 and TRBJ1-3, is NAGVMQNPRHLVRRRGQEARLRCSPMKGHSHVYWYRQLPEEGLKFMVYLQKENIIDESGMPKERFSAEFPKEGPSILRIQQVVRGDSAAYFCASSPLPGQTYSGNTIYFGEGSWLTVV.

The chain employs TRBV9 and TRBJ2-1; 16 positions agree with TRBD2. This CDR3 comprises 19 residues. V lost 3 bases to trimming and J lost 6 bases; unmatched junction nucleotides: 12. Germline V gene data show CDR1 as SGDLS and CDR2 as YYNGEE. This chain's CDR3 is CASSGDSGLAGGPSNEQFF. As DNA, the CDR3 is TGTGCCAGCAGCGGAGACTCGGGACTAGCGGGGGGGCCAAGCAATGAGCAGTTCTTC.

This clone has a handful of counts. The genes are TRBV6-5 and TRBJ1-4; TRBD1 matches 9 bases. The CDR3 is 14 residues long. V dropped 6 bases and J dropped 7; count of bases not matched to a gene: 6. The germline V gene has CDR1 MNHEY and CDR2 SVGAGI. CDR3 in DNA: TGTGCCAGCAGATTACAGGGGGCAGTTGAAAAACTGTTTTTT. It encodes CASRLQGAVEKLFF.

The CDR3 coding sequence is TGTGCCAGCAGTTTGTGGGGAAGCAATCAGCCCCAGCATTTT. Translation: CASSLWGSNQPQHF. The rearrangement links TRBV27 to TRBJ1-5; no definite D call. Germline assignment: CDR1 MNHEY and CDR2 SMNVEV (reference sequence). V dropped 3 bases and J dropped 1 base, with 7 bases sitting between them. This CDR3 contains 14 residues.

The rearrangement joins TRBV7-8 to TRBJ2-7; D tentatively reads TRBD1 or TRBD2 (5 bases each). The V end was cut by 5 bases, the J end by 5 bases, with 16 bases between. This CDR3 contains 14 residues. CDR1 and CDR2 (germline): SGHVS, FQNEAQ. The CDR3 is CASSPSGTANEQYF. The CDR3 DNA reads TGTGCCAGCAGCCCTTCCGGGACGGCTAACGAGCAGTACTTC. Complete variable domain (other parts from reference TRBV7-8 and TRBJ2-7): GAGVSQSPRYKVAKRGQDVALRCDPISGHVSLFWYQQALGQGPEFLTYFQNEAQLDKSGLPSDRFFAERPEGSVSTLKIQRTQQEDSAVYLCASSPSGTANEQYFGPGTRLTVT.

This chain uses TRBV5-1 with TRBJ1-4; tentatively, D is TRBD1 (5 bases). The V end was cut by 5 bases, the J end by 11 bases, with 10 bases between. The CDR3 runs 11 residues. Germline loops: CDR1 SGHRS, CDR2 YFSETQ. DNA of the CDR3: TGCGCCAGCAGTTCAGGGAGTAAACTGTTTTTT. Its translation: CASSSGSKLFF.

CDR3 DNA sequence: TGTGCCACCAGCAGAACAGGGGACGGAGAAGAGACCCAGTACTTC. Translation: CATSRTGDGEETQYF. The chain couples TRBV15 to TRBJ2-5; 7 bases are shared with TRBD1. Germline V gene lookup returns CDR1 LNHNV and CDR2 YYDKDF (reference sequence). V dropped 2 bases and J dropped 3; count of bases not matched to a gene: 6. CDR3 length equals 15 residues. Filled out from reference TRBV15 and TRBJ2-5, the complete variable domain reads DAMVIQNPRYQVTQFGKPVTLSCSQTLNHNVMYWYQQKSSQAPKLLFHYYDKDFNNEADTPDNFQSRRPNTSFCFLDIRSPGLGDTAMYLCATSRTGDGEETQYFGPGTRLLVL.

A remark on this clone: The junction shows a germline mismatch at one end, possibly a read error. Other DNA sequences within the sample encode an identical CDR3. The gene calls are TRBV7-2 and TRBJ2-5; 11 positions agree with TRBD2. This CDR3 spans 16 amino acids. The germline CDR1 and CDR2 sequences are SGHTA and FQGNSA. The CDR3 DNA sequence: TGCGCCAGCAGCGAAAATAGCGGGGGGGCTTTGAAGACCCAGTACTTC. As protein: CASSENSGGALKTQYF.

This chain connects TRBV9 to TRBJ1-2; 10 bases align to TRBD1. Germline CDR1 SGDLS, CDR2 YYNGEE. V shed 0 bases and J 5 bases; nucleotides not matched to a gene: 7. CDR3 length equals 16 residues. DNA for the CDR3: TGTGCCAGCAGCGTAGCAGGGGACAGGGGACGATATGGCTACACCTTC. It specifies CASSVAGDRGRYGYTF.

The chain employs TRBV6-4 and TRBJ2-1; 7 nucleotides align to TRBD1. The CDR3 is 15 amino acids. Losses at the gene ends were 3 bases for V and 5 bases for J; bases not matched to a gene: 7. Per the germline V gene, CDR1 is MRHNA and CDR2 is SNTAGT. The CDR3, as DNA: TGTGCCAGCAGTGAAGAGGGGGCGGTGCACAATGAGCAGTTCTTC. Residues: CASSEEGAVHNEQFF.

The V and J genes are TRBV7-2 and TRBJ1-3; tentative D call: TRBD1 (5 bases). The V gene lost 10 bases and the J gene lost 4 bases, with 17 bases spanning the gap. Germline CDR1 SGHTA, CDR2 FQGNSA. This CDR3 has 14 residues. The CDR3 sequence is CATKVDRFGNTIYF. The CDR3 DNA is TGTGCCACCAAGGTCGACAGATTCGGAAACACCATATATTTT.

The rearrangement uses TRBV13 and TRBJ2-2; TRBD1 matches at 10 bases. Germline CDR1 and CDR2: PRHDT and FYEKMQ (reference sequence). The CDR3 is 17 residues long. Trimming at V came to 1 base and at J to 2 bases, leaving 4 bases not matched to a gene. CDR3 sequence: CASSLDRTGGNTGELFF. CDR3 sequence (DNA): TGTGCCAGCAGCTTAGACAGGACAGGGGGAAACACCGGGGAGCTGTTTTTT. The full variable domain, with the rest looked up from reference TRBV13 and TRBJ2-2, is AAGVIQSPRHLIKEKRETATLKCYPIPRHDTVYWYQQGPGQDPQFLISFYEKMQSDKGSIPDRFSAQQFSDYHSELNMSSLELGDSALYFCASSLDRTGGNTGELFFGEGSRLTVL.

CDR3 residues: CASSPGTAKNIQYF. CDR3 in DNA: TGTGCCAGCAGCCCCGGGACAGCAAAAAACATTCAGTACTTC. The chain combines TRBV7-9 with TRBJ2-4; the match to TRBD1 covers 7 bases. V shed 5 bases and J 4 bases; nucleotides not matched to a gene: 5. The CDR3 loop spans 14 amino acids. Germline V lookup: CDR1 SEHNR, CDR2 FQNEAQ (reference sequence). Based on the CDR3 plus reference TRBV7-9 and TRBJ2-4, the full variable domain is DTGVSQNPRHKITKRGQNVTFRCDPISEHNRLYWYRQTLGQGPEFLTYFQNEAQLEKSRLLSDRFSAERPKGSFSTLEIQRTEQGDSAMYLCASSPGTAKNIQYFGAGTRLSVL.

The chain uses TRBV7-2 and TRBJ1-2; TRBD1 matches 7 bases. J lost 4 bases, V lost 4 bases, and 15 bases had no gene match. Germline values: CDR1 SGHTA, CDR2 FQGNSA. The CDR3 is 17 amino acids. DNA of the CDR3: TGTGCCAGCAGCTCGAGCCACTATCGACAGGGACTCTATGGCTACACCTTC. Encoded protein: CASSSSHYRQGLYGYTF.

The chain joins TRBV7-8 to TRBJ2-6; 11 positions agree with TRBD1. The CDR3 sequence is 18 residues long. V was pared by 1 base and J by 3 bases, with 5 bases of the junction left unmatched. The germline gives CDR1 SGHVS, CDR2 FQNEAQ. The CDR3 nucleotides are TGTGCCAGCAGCTTAGGGGGACAGGGGGAAGGTGGGGCCAACGTCCTGACTTTC. Protein: CASSLGGQGEGGANVLTF.

The chain employs TRBV19 and TRBJ2-1; tentatively, D is TRBD2 (6 bases). The germline V and J ends were trimmed by 7 bases and 6 bases, with 16 bases remaining between them. The CDR3 loop spans 14 amino acids. The germline gives CDR1 LNHDA, CDR2 SQIVND (reference sequence). This chain's CDR3 is CASNGGSRANEQFF. In nucleotides, the CDR3 is TGTGCCAGTAATGGGGGGTCTAGGGCCAATGAGCAGTTCTTC.

The genes are TRBV7-8 and TRBJ2-2; D possibly uses TRBD1 or TRBD2 (5 bases each). The germline CDR1 and CDR2 sequences are SGHVS and FQNEAQ. V was shortened by 5 bases and J by 6 bases, with 16 bases between the two germline ends. The CDR3 is 15 amino acids. In nucleotides, the CDR3 is TGTGCCAGCAGCCCGGGTGGGGGAAACCCCGGGGAGCTGTTTTTT. Its protein product is CASSPGGGNPGELFF.

The rearrangement links TRBV25-1 to TRBJ1-2; D remains unclear. V lost 2 bases and J lost 8, with 9 bases in between. Germline V lookup: CDR1 MGHDK, CDR2 SYGVNS. There are 12 residues in the CDR3. The CDR3 DNA reads TGTGCCAGCAGTGAAACAGCGAAGGGCTACACCTTC. This translates into CASSETAKGYTF.

The chain is built from TRBV7-2 and TRBJ2-3; D call uncertain. The CDR3 totals 14 residues. V gave up 5 bases and J gave up 5 bases, with 14 bases separating them. The germline V gene encodes CDR1 SGHTA and CDR2 FQGNSA. The CDR3 spells CASSVSMTGDTQYF. The CDR3 DNA reads TGTGCCAGCAGCGTATCCATGACTGGAGATACGCAGTATTTT.

The chain recombines TRBV9 with TRBJ2-3, with unresolved D. The germline CDR1 and CDR2 sequences are SGDLS and YYNGEE. The V end lost 0 bases, the J end lost 3 bases, and 8 bases lay between the germline ends. This CDR3 has 14 residues. The chain's CDR3 is CASSVATGTDTQYF. The CDR3 coding sequence is TGTGCCAGCAGCGTAGCTACTGGGACAGATACGCAGTATTTT.

J is TRBJ1-1 and V is TRBV19; a possible D gene is TRBD1 (5 bases). Germline CDR1 reads LNHDA; CDR2 reads SQIVND (reference sequence). V was shortened by 3 bases and J by 6 bases, with 14 bases between the two germline ends. The CDR3 covers 14 residues. This CDR3 reads CASSITTWGAEAFF. In DNA form, the CDR3 reads TGTGCCAGTAGTATTACCACCTGGGGGGCTGAAGCTTTCTTT.